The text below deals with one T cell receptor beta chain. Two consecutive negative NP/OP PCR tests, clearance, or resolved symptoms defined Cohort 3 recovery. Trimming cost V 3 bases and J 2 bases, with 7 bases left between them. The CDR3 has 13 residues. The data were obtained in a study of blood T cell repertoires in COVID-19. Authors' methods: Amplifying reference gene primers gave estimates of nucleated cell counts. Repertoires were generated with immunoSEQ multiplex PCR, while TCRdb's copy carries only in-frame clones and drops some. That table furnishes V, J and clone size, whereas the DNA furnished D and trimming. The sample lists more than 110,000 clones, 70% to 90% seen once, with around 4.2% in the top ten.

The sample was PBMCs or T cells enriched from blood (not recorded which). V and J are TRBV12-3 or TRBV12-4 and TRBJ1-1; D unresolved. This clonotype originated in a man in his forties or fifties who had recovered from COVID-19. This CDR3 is CASSFTPNTEAFF. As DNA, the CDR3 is TGTGCCAGCAGTTTTACACCCAACACTGAAGCTTTCTTT.